What follows is one T cell receptor (beta chain) and its context. Which antigen it targets is not known. Base qualities are not provided; no much larger clone lies one nucleotide away. Compared with germline, V lacks 2 bases and J lacks 2 bases; bases without a gene match: 3. The CDR3 goes from the cysteine to the phenylalanine over 14 residues. Only CDR3 DNA is held: 42 bases, read in frame from base 1. The germline V gene (reference sequence) provides CDR1 LNHNV and CDR2 YYDKDF. The donors were under 40 Caucasian individuals from Russia, aged 6 to 90 years, who were systemically healthy. Ten milliliters of peripheral blood were drawn from each donor into EDTA-treated Vacutainer tubes. PBMCs were isolated by Ficoll-Paque density-gradient centrifugation, with at least 6.5 million obtained per sample. Trizol reagent was used to extract total RNA from the PBMCs, yielding at least 6 micrograms per sample. The percentages of naive CD45RAhigh/CD27high T cells were determined by flow cytometry on a PBMC aliquot from every donor.

This entry is derived from a study of blood T cells in healthy people across ages (dated by TCRdb to the mid-2010s). The study in broad terms: In model experiments, template switching captured about one uniquely barcoded TCR beta cDNA molecule for every two T cells. For two donors (one aged 18 to 30 and one aged 80 or older), the study analyzed two additional independent replicas of 1 million unique cDNA reads from the same blood draw. To avoid experimental bias, donors of different ages were randomly spread across the sequencing lanes. Age-related changes in TCR beta repertoire diversity were measured in the study by deep sequencing normalized with unique cDNA molecular identifiers. The donors were divided into four age groups: young (average around 15 years), middle-aged (about 40), aged (roughly 60) and long-lived (approximately 74).

Overall study results and their limits: Observed TCR beta diversity per million T cells fell roughly linearly with age, and a significant reduction was already apparent by age roughly 40. Donor CMV infection status was unknown, potentially confounding age-related changes in expanded clonotypes. Conclusive comparison of naive and antigen-experienced compartments was prevented by the profiling of bulk unsorted PBMCs. Compared with the aged group, more naive CD4+ T cells, fewer expanded clones and increased TCR diversity were shown by the long-lived group, suggesting age selection. Observed TCR beta diversity correlated strongly with the percentage of naive T cells measured by flow cytometry. Total diversity estimates from one million sequenced T cells were considered lower bounds and underestimates.

Library generation was performed with 5' RACE. TCRdb records Illumina HiSeq 2500 as the sequencer. The second PCR ran for roughly 7 to 12 cycles and used a J-beta primer mix along with a sample-barcoded 5' primer. A unique molecular identifier was introduced onto each TCR beta cDNA molecule by a template-switch 5' adaptor carrying 12 random nucleotides. Each sample yielded at least 3 million CDR3-containing paired-end reads. All of the RNA was converted into first-strand cDNA using the Mint cDNA synthesis kit, with a TRBC-specific oligonucleotide serving as the primer. Following uracil-DNA glycosylase treatment, all cDNA underwent a first 18-cycle PCR with the universal primers M1SS and BC2_uni_R. As for how the authors treated the data: Normalization of each sample was performed by random selection of 1 million high-quality reads, each carrying a distinct molecular identifier. Instead of being binned into consensus sequences, reads with shared molecular identifiers were discarded. MiTCR, set to a Q25 quality threshold and the strictest error-elimination algorithm, was used for CDR3 identification, clonotype clustering and error correction. A nonparametric unseen species model with Euler transformation was used to estimate lower-bound total TCR beta diversity. Through fastp at Q25 and MiXCR, TCRdb rebuilt clones from the public reads, retaining in-frame beta chains. Every distinct CDR3 protein forms one entry, paired with its most common genes and DNA. TCRdb's processing, not the authors' own work, is the source of the V and J calls. Present in this sample are about a million distinct CDR3 sequences, approximately 49% of which were seen just once. The ten largest account for 10% to 15% of the sample.

The chain couples TRBV15 to TRBJ2-7, and 7 bases in between align with TRBD1. The sequenced sample was blood. The sequence derives from a young man in good health. The sequenced DNA is TGTGCCACCAGCAGAATGGGACAGCCCTACGAGCAGTACTTC. Translated, it reads CATSRMGQPYEQYF.